This T cell receptor (beta chain) was recorded in a study of radiation and T cells in renal cell carcinoma. Findings and limits, study-wide: Compared with controls, irradiated tumors showed greater TCR clonality. Irradiated tumors held more dominant CDR3 motifs than control tumors.

Germline V gene lookup returns CDR1 MNHNS and CDR2 SASEGT. Trimming took off 7 bases at V and 8 bases at J, with 8 bases between the two ends. The CDR3 contains 10 residues. Treatment in this sample: treatment-naive control, cytoreductive nephrectomy. Control tumor donors were a few females and 10 to 12 males, median age roughly 62 years. This clone was seen a few times. Its target is unknown. The data were produced by immunoSEQ multiplex PCR, yet TCRdb's version contains in-frame clones alone and is incomplete. This table holds about 5,600 clones, more than 60% found once. This sample comprised tumor tissue, obtained from a patient whose treatment was nephrectomy without radiotherapy. This clonotype was sampled from a human donor with renal cell carcinoma. The chain has TRBV6-1 and TRBJ1-1, with D unresolved. For the CDR3, the DNA is TGTGCCAGCACGCCCGGCGAAGCTTTCTTT. This translates into CASTPGEAFF.